The 31 T cell receptor beta chains given below trace back to one sample, sequenced in a study of control samples from healthy donors and cancer patients. Profiling relied on immunoSEQ multiplex PCR, and the TCRdb table lists in-frame clones only, not all of them. The sample has just over 50,000 clones; 85% to 90% are singletons. Material for sequencing was PBMCs. These receptors were taken from a middle-aged man with head and neck cancer.

The chain links TRBV11-1 to TRBJ2-7; 8 nucleotides agree with TRBD1. Germline CDR1 reads SGHAT; CDR2 reads FQDESV (reference sequence). The CDR3 runs to 14 residues. The V gene end was trimmed by 1 base and the J gene end by 5 bases; junction bases not matched to a gene: 4. CDR3 in amino acids: CASSLDQGAHEQYF. CDR3 DNA sequence: TGTGCCAGCAGCTTAGATCAGGGGGCCCACGAGCAGTACTTC.

This rearrangement joins TRBV29-1 to TRBJ2-7, with TRBD1 matching over 7 bases. The CDR3 runs 13 residues. Germline V gene sequence: CDR1 SQVTM, CDR2 ANQGSEA. V shed 6 bases, J shed 6 bases, and the junction held 11 bases outside the gene matches. CDR3 sequence (DNA): TGCAGCGTGGCTGACAGGGTAATCGGCGAGCAGTACTTC. It is translated as CSVADRVIGEQYF.

This clone was recorded only once. V and J are TRBV7-9 and TRBJ2-6; D ambiguous. V lost 0 bases and J 2 bases, leaving 2 bases between the germline ends. The CDR3 extends over 14 amino acids. CDR1 is SEHNR, CDR2 FQNEAQ, per germline (reference sequence). As DNA, the CDR3 is TGTGCCAGCAGCTTAGCCGCTGGGGCCAACGTCCTGACTTTC. This codes for CASSLAAGANVLTF. Looking up the rest from reference TRBV7-9 and TRBJ2-6 gives the full variable domain: DTGVSQNPRHKITKRGQNVTFRCDPISEHNRLYWYRQTLGQGPEFLTYFQNEAQLEKSRLLSDRFSAERPKGSFSTLEIQRTEQGDSAMYLCASSLAAGANVLTFGAGSRLTVL.

This sequence joins TRBV11-1 and TRBJ2-7; D is perhaps TRBD2 (5 bases). V was pared by 6 bases and J by 2 bases, with 8 bases between. The CDR3 spans 12 residues. Per the germline V gene, CDR1 is SGHAT and CDR2 is FQDESV (reference sequence). The CDR3 nucleotides read TGTGCCAGCAGTTCCGGGACCTACGAGCAGTACTTC. Amino acid sequence: CASSSGTYEQYF.

The chain has TRBV30 and TRBJ1-1; D gene unclear. This CDR3 spans 16 amino acids. Trimming pared 0 bases from V and 4 bases from J, leaving 18 bases between. Germline V gives CDR1 GTSNPN, CDR2 SVGIG (reference sequence). The CDR3 protein is CAWSVRFGSLGTEAFF. In DNA, the CDR3 is TGTGCCTGGAGTGTAAGGTTTGGGTCGTTGGGCACTGAAGCTTTCTTT.

The count of this clone is one. The chain combines TRBV7-7 with TRBJ2-7; 8 bases map to TRBD1. Looked up from germline, CDR1 is SSHAT and CDR2 is FNYEAQ (reference sequence). This CDR3 has 15 amino acids. V gave up 5 bases and J gave up 3 bases; unmatched junction bases: 9. CDR3 sequence: CASSPRTGPNYEQYF. The CDR3 bases are TGTGCCAGCAGCCCGAGGACAGGGCCCAACTACGAGCAGTACTTC.

The rearrangement joins TRBV30 to TRBJ2-3; tentative D call: TRBD1 (6 bases). The CDR3 spans 15 residues. The germline CDR1 and CDR2 sequences are GTSNPN and SVGIG (reference sequence). V was cut by 2 bases and J by 4 bases, with 16 bases left in between. The CDR3 bases are TGTGCCTGGAGTCAAGGGGGTTTAGAGGCAGATACGCAGTATTTT. As protein: CAWSQGGLEADTQYF. Based on the CDR3 plus reference TRBV30 and TRBJ2-3, the full variable domain is SQTIHQWPATLVQPVGSPLSLECTVEGTSNPNLYWYRQAAGRGLQLLFYSVGIGQISSEVPQNLSASRPQDRQFILSSKKLLLSDSGFYLCAWSQGGLEADTQYFGPGTRLTVL.

In this sample, this clone turned up a few times. The V call is TRBV28, the J call TRBJ2-7; 13 nucleotides match TRBD2. In germline, CDR1 is MDHEN, CDR2 SYDVKM. The CDR3 has 16 amino acids. Trimming removed 6 bases from V and 6 bases from J; junction bases left unmatched: 11. CDR3 DNA sequence: TGTGCCAGCAGGAATACGGGACTAGCGGGAATAGCCGAGCAGTACTTC. Protein product: CASRNTGLAGIAEQYF.

This chain connects TRBV27 to TRBJ2-6; D is unresolved. The germline V gene has CDR1 MNHEY and CDR2 SMNVEV (reference sequence). Trimming took 1 base from V and 0 from J, leaving 1 base between them. The CDR3 consists of 14 residues. The CDR3 region is CASSLFSGANVLTF. CDR3 nucleotides: TGTGCCAGCAGTTTATTCTCTGGGGCCAACGTCCTGACTTTC.

V usage is TRBV5-1 and J usage is TRBJ2-1; 8 bases match TRBD1. Looked up from germline, CDR1 is SGHRS and CDR2 is YFSETQ. The CDR3 consists of 14 residues. V lost 3 bases, J lost 8 bases, and 7 bases stayed unmatched. CDR3 in amino acids: CASSSDRVGDEQFF. In DNA, the CDR3 is TGCGCCAGCAGCTCGGACAGGGTCGGGGATGAGCAGTTCTTC.

The V gene is TRBV9, the J gene TRBJ2-3; 11 bases line up with TRBD2. CDR1 is SGDLS, CDR2 YYNGEE, per germline. CDR3 length: 16 residues. Losses at the gene ends were 6 bases for V and 9 bases for J; bases not matched to a gene: 15. The CDR3 reads CASIQTSGGPAITQYF. As DNA, the CDR3 is TGTGCCAGCATCCAAACTAGCGGGGGTCCGGCAATCACGCAGTATTTT.

The CDR3 is CASSGADSSPLHF. Written as DNA, the CDR3 is TGTGCCAGTAGTGGCGCGGACAGTTCACCCCTCCACTTT. The chain couples TRBV19 to TRBJ1-6; possible D gene TRBD1, 6 bases. The CDR3 totals 13 residues. V lost 5 bases and J lost 9, with 11 bases in between. Germline assignment: CDR1 LNHDA and CDR2 SQIVND (reference sequence).

This clone was detected only once. In DNA, the CDR3 is TGTGCCAGCAGCCCCGGGACAGGAATGACCACAGATACGCAGTATTTT. This codes for CASSPGTGMTTDTQYF. The chain carries TRBV5-8 and TRBJ2-3; TRBD1 matches 8 bases. This CDR3 has 16 residues. Germline loops: CDR1 SGHTS, CDR2 YDEGEE. J lost 2 bases, V lost 4 bases, and 9 bases had no gene match.

The CDR3 nucleotides are TGTGCCAGCAGCTTATTGCGGGGGGCAGATACGCAGTATTTT. Protein: CASSLLRGADTQYF. The chain carries TRBV7-2 and TRBJ2-3; 8 bases are shared with TRBD2. Germline CDR1 and CDR2: SGHTA and FQGNSA. J was trimmed by 4 bases and V by 2 bases; bases with no gene match: 2. The CDR3 has 14 amino acids. Supplemented by reference TRBV7-2 and TRBJ2-3, the full variable domain reads GAGVSQSPSNKVTEKGKDVELRCDPISGHTALYWYRQSLGQGLEFLIYFQGNSAPDKSGLPSDRFSAERTGGSVSTLTIQRTQQEDSAVYLCASSLLRGADTQYFGPGTRLTVL.

The chain uses TRBV2 and TRBJ2-7, with TRBD1 matching over 7 bases. The junction had 13 bases not matched to a gene; V was cut back by 1 base and J by 4 bases. This CDR3 is 17 amino acids long. CDR1 is SNHLY, CDR2 FYNNEI, per germline. DNA for the CDR3: TGTGCCAGCAGTGAAGGGCCGAGGGACAGTGCAGGTTACGAGCAGTACTTC. Translation gives CASSEGPRDSAGYEQYF.

The chain has TRBV3-1 (or the pseudogene TRBV3-2) and TRBJ2-7, with D maybe TRBD2 (6 bases). The CDR3 has 15 residues. V was cut by 4 bases and J by 2 bases, with 15 bases left in between. Looked up from germline, CDR1 is LGHDT and CDR2 is YNNKEL (reference sequence). In DNA form, the CDR3 reads TGTGCCAGCAGCCCCCTTCCCGGAGGGGCCTACGAGCAGTACTTC. Its translation is CASSPLPGGAYEQYF.

The chain links TRBV20-1 to TRBJ1-5; 12 bases agree with TRBD1. This CDR3 contains 15 residues. V lost 3 bases, J lost 5 bases, and 5 bases stayed unmatched. Germline V gene sequence: CDR1 DFQATT, CDR2 SNEGSKA (reference sequence). The CDR3 spells CSASWGQGADQPQHF. DNA of the CDR3: TGCAGTGCTAGTTGGGGACAGGGGGCCGATCAGCCCCAGCATTTT.

This chain joins TRBV6-4 and TRBJ2-1; TRBD2 agrees at 7 bases. The trim removed 2 bases at V and 11 bases at J, leaving 6 bases unmatched. Germline V gene data show CDR1 as MRHNA and CDR2 as SNTAGT. The CDR3 has 13 residues. The CDR3 reads CASSDTLAGKQFF. CDR3 in DNA: TGTGCCAGCAGTGACACTTTAGCGGGCAAGCAGTTCTTC.

This rearrangement joins TRBV29-1 to TRBJ2-3; TRBD1 matches 8 bases. The CDR3 spans 15 residues. V shed 7 bases, J shed 2 bases, and the junction held 11 bases outside the gene matches. Germline CDR1 is SQVTM and CDR2 is ANQGSEA. The CDR3 DNA follows: TGCAGCGGATCCAGGGGGCGCGTGCCCACAGATACGCAGTATTTT. Protein product: CSGSRGRVPTDTQYF.

The rearrangement links TRBV7-2 to TRBJ2-1; D possibly corresponds to TRBD2 (6 bases). The CDR3 consists of 17 residues. The germline V gene has CDR1 SGHTA and CDR2 FQGNSA. V was pared by 3 bases and J by 1 base, with 16 bases between. The CDR3 is CASSFRPPGLSYNEQFF. Here the CDR3 DNA reads TGTGCCAGCAGCTTCCGCCCCCCGGGACTGTCCTACAATGAGCAGTTCTTC.

The chain recombines TRBV6-5 with TRBJ1-2, with 7 bases lining up with TRBD1. V lost 11 bases to trimming and J lost 8 bases; unmatched junction nucleotides: 14. The CDR3 has 13 amino acids. Germline assignment: CDR1 MNHEY and CDR2 SVGAGI. CDR3 in DNA: TGTGCCGGCACCCGGACAGGAGATAAGGGCTACACCTTC. It translates to CAGTRTGDKGYTF.

The chain carries TRBV6-5 and TRBJ1-6; 9 bases map to TRBD1. J lost 8 bases, V lost 5 bases, and 7 bases had no gene match. The CDR3 covers 15 residues. Germline V gene data show CDR1 as MNHEY and CDR2 as SVGAGI. The CDR3, as DNA: TGTGCCAGCAGTCCCCCCGGGACAGGGTATTCACCCCTCCACTTT. Amino acids: CASSPPGTGYSPLHF.

The J gene is TRBJ2-7, the V gene TRBV7-2; 8 bases are shared with TRBD1. The germline V gene encodes CDR1 SGHTA and CDR2 FQGNSA. V shed 5 bases, J shed 5 bases, and the junction held 8 bases outside the gene matches. The CDR3 is made up of 14 amino acids. CDR3: CASSRQGARDEQYF. The CDR3 region has the DNA TGTGCCAGCAGCCGGCAGGGGGCGCGGGACGAGCAGTACTTC.

The chain couples TRBV3-1 (or the pseudogene TRBV3-2) to TRBJ2-5; 10 positions match TRBD1. Germline V gene lookup returns CDR1 LGHDT and CDR2 YNNKEL (reference sequence). Trimming cost V 0 bases and J 3 bases; bases outside gene matches: 13. The CDR3 contains 19 residues. In DNA, the CDR3 is TGTGCCAGCAGCCAAGAGAGTAGGACAGGGGGGTTTCGAGAAGAGACCCAGTACTTC. Protein: CASSQESRTGGFREETQYF.

The chain joins TRBV2 to TRBJ2-3; unclear D gene. The CDR3 consists of 13 residues. The germline V gene encodes CDR1 SNHLY and CDR2 FYNNEI. The V and J ends lost 4 bases and 1 base respectively, with 6 bases between them. This CDR3 is CASSGPRTDTQYF. CDR3 coding DNA: TGTGCCAGCAGTGGACCCCGCACAGATACGCAGTATTTT.

The gene calls are TRBV5-5 and TRBJ1-4, with D unclear. Deletions cut 1 base from V and 7 bases from J, with 8 bases between. Germline V gives CDR1 SGHKS, CDR2 YYEKEE (reference sequence). This CDR3 region has 13 residues. The DNA of the CDR3 is TGTGCCAGCAGCTTGCAGGAATTTGAAAAACTGTTTTTT. Its translation: CASSLQEFEKLFF. The full variable domain, with the rest looked up from reference TRBV5-5 and TRBJ1-4, is DAGVTQSPTHLIKTRGQQVTLRCSPISGHKSVSWYQQVLGQGPQFIFQYYEKEERGRGNFPDRFSARQFPNYSSELNVNALLLGDSALYLCASSLQEFEKLFFGSGTQLSVL.

The chain couples TRBV19 to TRBJ1-5; D perhaps matches TRBD1 (6 bases). Germline V lookup: CDR1 LNHDA, CDR2 SQIVND (reference sequence). CDR3 size: 15 residues. V was trimmed by 7 bases and J by 1 base, leaving 14 bases between them. This CDR3 is CASTERGPSNQPQHF. In nucleotides, the CDR3 is TGTGCCAGTACGGAGCGGGGGCCCAGCAATCAGCCCCAGCATTTT.

V gene TRBV21-1 combines with J gene TRBJ2-1; the DNA was not compared with TRBD2, the D call given in the table. TRBV21-1 is listed as a pseudogene. The CDR3 totals 18 residues. The CDR3 loop reads CASSIPRTSGQQNNEQFF. The CDR3 DNA reads TGTGCCAGCAGCATCCCTAGGACTAGCGGGCAGCAAAACAATGAGCAGTTCTTC.

The rearrangement uses TRBV30 and TRBJ1-2, with TRBD1 identical over 7 bases. The junction had 13 bases not matched to a gene; V was cut back by 4 bases and J by 8 bases. The CDR3 totals 14 residues. Germline CDR1 GTSNPN, CDR2 SVGIG (reference sequence). The CDR3 reads CAWTNNDRVGGYTF. The CDR3 DNA follows: TGTGCCTGGACTAACAATGACAGGGTGGGGGGCTACACCTTC. The full variable domain, in which reference TRBV30 and TRBJ1-2 provide the parts outside the CDR3, is SQTIHQWPATLVQPVGSPLSLECTVEGTSNPNLYWYRQAAGRGLQLLFYSVGIGQISSEVPQNLSASRPQDRQFILSSKKLLLSDSGFYLCAWTNNDRVGGYTFGSGTRLTVV.

This chain joins TRBV4-2 and TRBJ2-1; D possibly corresponds to TRBD2 (6 bases). Trimming cost V 4 bases and J 2 bases, with 15 bases left between them. CDR3 size: 16 residues. The germline V gene has CDR1 LGHNA and CDR2 YNFKEQ. The CDR3 bases are TGTGCCAGCAGCCCAGCCGGGACTGGAGCCTACAATGAGCAGTTCTTC. Protein product: CASSPAGTGAYNEQFF.

This sequence joins TRBV5-6 and TRBJ1-3, with D possibly TRBD1 on 5 matching bases. The CDR3 loop spans 16 amino acids. The V end lost 4 bases, the J end lost 0 bases, and 14 bases lay between the germline ends. CDR1 SGHDT and CDR2 YYEEEE come from the germline V gene. For the CDR3, the DNA is TGTGCCAGCAGCCAAACGACAGTCTACTCTGGAAACACCATATATTTT. Its translation: CASSQTTVYSGNTIYF. Full variable domain (outside the CDR3, taken from reference TRBV5-6 and TRBJ1-3): DAGVTQSPTHLIKTRGQQVTLRCSPKSGHDTVSWYQQALGQGPQFIFQYYEEEERQRGNFPDRFSGHQFPNYSSELNVNALLLGDSALYLCASSQTTVYSGNTIYFGEGSWLTVV.